Below are 5 T cell receptor beta chains sequenced from a single sample in a study of beta chain features in type 1 diabetes. Every bit of the isolated RNA underwent reverse transcription, so sequencing read expressed TCRB transcripts. Clones were read by immunoSEQ multiplex PCR, and TCRdb kept only the in-frame ones, dropping some. The repertoire consists of some 330,000 clones, with roughly 11% occurring once and the leading ten covering about 0.015%. What was sequenced was naive CD4+ T cells from blood. Receptor source: a woman aged 25 to 45 in good health.

The CDR3 coding sequence is TGCAGCGTTGGAATTAGCGGAACCAGCACAGATACGCAGTATTTT. The encoded protein is CSVGISGTSTDTQYF. The chain employs TRBV29-1 and TRBJ2-3, with D perhaps TRBD2 (6 bases). The CDR3 is 15 residues long. The ends were cut back, 4 bases at V and 0 bases at J, with 14 bases in the middle. CDR1 is SQVTM, CDR2 ANQGSEA, per germline.

The chain couples TRBV19 to TRBJ1-1, with D uncertain. The CDR3 covers 14 residues. Germline V gene sequence: CDR1 LNHDA, CDR2 SQIVND (reference sequence). Trimming removed 4 bases from V and 0 bases from J, with 9 bases in between. The CDR3 region is CASSRDTVNTEAFF. The CDR3 DNA is TGTGCCAGTAGTAGAGACACGGTGAACACTGAAGCTTTCTTT. The full variable domain, completed using reference TRBV19 and TRBJ1-1, is DGGITQSPKYLFRKEGQNVTLSCEQNLNHDAMYWYRQDPGQGLRLIYYSQIVNDFQKGDIAEGYSVSREKKESFPLTVTSAQKNPTAFYLCASSRDTVNTEAFFGQGTRLTVV.

This chain uses TRBV18 with TRBJ2-4; D not resolved. Per the germline V gene, CDR1 is KGHSH and CDR2 is LQKENI. Trimming took 1 base from V and 7 from J, leaving 8 bases between them. The CDR3 is 13 amino acids. CDR3 region: CASSPLVGNIQYF. CDR3 DNA sequence: TGTGCCAGCTCACCACTTGTCGGGAACATTCAGTACTTC.

This clone was seen a handful of times. This rearrangement joins TRBV19 to TRBJ2-3; no clear D. The CDR3 sequence is 14 residues long. V was trimmed by 6 bases and J by 5 bases, leaving 15 bases between them. Per germline, CDR1 LNHDA and CDR2 SQIVND (reference sequence). Here the CDR3 DNA reads TGTGCCAGTAGCCTCCCCGCCGCCGGAGATACGCAGTATTTT. It is translated as CASSLPAAGDTQYF. The full variable domain, rest sourced from reference TRBV19 and TRBJ2-3, is DGGITQSPKYLFRKEGQNVTLSCEQNLNHDAMYWYRQDPGQGLRLIYYSQIVNDFQKGDIAEGYSVSREKKESFPLTVTSAQKNPTAFYLCASSLPAAGDTQYFGPGTRLTVL.

The chain uses TRBV6-6 and TRBJ1-2; 10 bases are shared with TRBD1. The CDR3 totals 13 residues. With 6 bases clipped from V and 4 bases from J, the junction kept 2 bases outside the gene matches. CDR1 and CDR2 from the germline V gene are MNHNY and SVGAGI (reference sequence). The CDR3, as DNA: TGTGCCAGCAGAGACAGGGGGCTCTATGGCTACACCTTC. This gives the protein CASRDRGLYGYTF.